This T cell receptor (beta chain) was sequenced during a study of T cell responses to AZD1222 COVID-19 vaccine. The table came from immunoSEQ multiplex PCR; TCRdb's copy has only in-frame clones and leaves some out. The sample's table shows about 140,000 clones. Study outcomes and limitations: Spike-specific TCR breadth and depth grew following two AZD1222 doses. Targeting of unmutated variant regions was reportedly seen in nearly half of spike-specific TCRs.

A word on this clone: Its antigen is as yet unknown.

Trimming took 2 bases from V and 0 from J; bases not matched to a gene: 3. The CDR3 sequence is 15 residues long. CDR1 SGHKS and CDR2 YYEKEE come from the germline V gene (reference sequence). This chain uses TRBV5-5 with TRBJ2-3, with 7 bases identical to TRBD1. Sequenced sample: peripheral blood. This TCR was recovered from an adult in good health. The CDR3 coding sequence is TGTGCCAGCAGCTTTAGGGGGCGAAGCACAGATACGCAGTATTTT. Translation gives CASSFRGRSTDTQYF.